The 14 T cell receptor beta chains below were found in one sample sequenced in a study of T cell responses to AZD1222 COVID-19 vaccine. Sequencing was performed with immunoSEQ multiplex PCR; in TCRdb, only in-frame clones are kept and a portion is missing. The profile shows fewer than 200,000 clones, about 90% of them singletons. The source was peripheral blood, collected on day 0 of MenACWY control vaccination. These receptors were collected from an adult in good health.

The chain combines TRBV7-2 with TRBJ2-4; no firm D call. The CDR3 runs 14 residues. From germline, CDR1 is SGHTA and CDR2 FQGNSA. Trimming took off 3 bases at V and 0 bases at J, with 6 bases between the two ends. CDR3 protein: CASSFGGAKNIQYF. CDR3 in DNA: TGTGCCAGCAGCTTTGGCGGAGCCAAAAACATTCAGTACTTC.

The J gene is TRBJ2-3, the V gene TRBV3-1 (or the pseudogene TRBV3-2); D remains unclear. Germline V gives CDR1 LGHDT, CDR2 YNNKEL (reference sequence). The V gene lost 0 bases and the J gene lost 4 bases, with 11 bases spanning the gap. This CDR3 comprises 15 residues. In DNA, the CDR3 is TGTGCCAGCAGCCAAGAGTCCGCTAGGGCAGATACGCAGTATTTT. It translates to CASSQESARADTQYF.

The gene calls are TRBV19 and TRBJ2-1; 7 bases match TRBD1. The CDR3 runs 14 residues. Unmatched junction bases numbered 4, after V lost 2 bases and J lost 6 bases. CDR1 and CDR2 (germline): LNHDA, SQIVND (reference sequence). This CDR3 reads CASSINRGFNEQFF. In DNA, the CDR3 is TGTGCCAGTAGTATAAACAGGGGCTTCAATGAGCAGTTCTTC. Filled out from reference TRBV19 and TRBJ2-1, the complete variable domain reads DGGITQSPKYLFRKEGQNVTLSCEQNLNHDAMYWYRQDPGQGLRLIYYSQIVNDFQKGDIAEGYSVSREKKESFPLTVTSAQKNPTAFYLCASSINRGFNEQFFGPGTRLTVL.

The chain joins TRBV15 to TRBJ1-1; 12 nucleotides agree with TRBD1. Germline trimming cut 0 bases from V and 3 bases from J; bases unmatched to any gene: 8. There are 18 residues in the CDR3. CDR1 is LNHNV and CDR2 is YYDKDF in the germline V gene (reference sequence). DNA for the CDR3: TGTGCCACCAGCAGAGATAGGGGACAGGGGGCTTCGGACACTGAAGCTTTCTTT. This sequence encodes CATSRDRGQGASDTEAFF. Filled out from reference TRBV15 and TRBJ1-1, the complete variable domain reads DAMVIQNPRYQVTQFGKPVTLSCSQTLNHNVMYWYQQKSSQAPKLLFHYYDKDFNNEADTPDNFQSRRPNTSFCFLDIRSPGLGDTAMYLCATSRDRGQGASDTEAFFGQGTRLTVV.

The rearrangement uses TRBV19 and TRBJ1-3, with D possibly being TRBD1 (6 bases). The CDR3 spans 14 residues. The germline gives CDR1 LNHDA, CDR2 SQIVND (reference sequence). Trimming stripped 7 bases from V and 1 base from J, with 11 bases between. The CDR3 DNA is TGTGCCAGTAAGCCCGGGACATCTGGAAACACCATATATTTT. This codes for CASKPGTSGNTIYF.

This rearrangement joins TRBV3-1 (or the pseudogene TRBV3-2) to TRBJ2-2; no reliable D call. With 1 base removed from V and 7 bases from J, the gap between germline ends came to 7 bases. The germline gives CDR1 LGHDT, CDR2 YNNKEL (reference sequence). This CDR3 is built from 13 residues. The CDR3 DNA follows: TGTGCCAGCAGCCAAGTGTTGTTCGGGGAGCTGTTTTTT. As protein: CASSQVLFGELFF.

This clone appeared a few times. The chain has TRBV6-6 and TRBJ1-5; 7 nucleotides align to TRBD1. The CDR3 length is 16 residues. Germline V gene data show CDR1 as MNHNY and CDR2 as SVGAGI (reference sequence). The V segment lost 2 bases and the J segment 1 base; nucleotides outside the gene matches: 5. Written as DNA, the CDR3 is TGTGCCAGCAGTTACGACAGGGTTGCGAGCAATCAGCCCCAGCATTTT. Encoded protein: CASSYDRVASNQPQHF.

The chain is built from TRBV28 and TRBJ2-7; tentatively, D is TRBD1 or TRBD2 (5 bases each). CDR1 is MDHEN, CDR2 SYDVKM, per germline. The CDR3 runs 14 residues. Trimming cost V 10 bases and J 5 bases, with 21 bases left between them. CDR3 in DNA: TGTGCCAACACCGACCGGGACCCCGGCCACGAGCAGTACTTC. Translation gives CANTDRDPGHEQYF. Together with reference TRBV28 and TRBJ2-7, the CDR3 gives the full variable domain: DVKVTQSSRYLVKRTGEKVFLECVQDMDHENMFWYRQDPGLGLRLIYFSYDVKMKEKGDIPEGYSVSREKKERFSLILESASTNQTSMYLCANTDRDPGHEQYFGPGTRLTVT.

This chain links TRBV28 with TRBJ2-5; 12 nucleotides line up with TRBD1. V lost 2 bases, J lost 4 bases, and 5 bases stayed unmatched. The CDR3 is 16 residues long. CDR1 and CDR2 (germline): MDHEN, SYDVKM. In nucleotides, the CDR3 is TGTGCCAGCAGTTTAGGGGGACAGGGGGCACGAGAGACCCAGTACTTC. This encodes CASSLGGQGARETQYF.

The chain is built from TRBV7-2 and TRBJ2-1, with 7 bases lining up with TRBD1. This CDR3 spans 16 amino acids. Germline V gene sequence: CDR1 SGHTA, CDR2 FQGNSA. Trimming removed 5 bases from V and 6 bases from J; junction bases left unmatched: 13. The CDR3 region has the DNA TGTGCCAGCAGCCAAAACAGGGGTGGATTAGGCAATGAGCAGTTCTTC. Amino acids: CASSQNRGGLGNEQFF. Based on the CDR3 plus reference TRBV7-2 and TRBJ2-1, the full variable domain is GAGVSQSPSNKVTEKGKDVELRCDPISGHTALYWYRQSLGQGLEFLIYFQGNSAPDKSGLPSDRFSAERTGGSVSTLTIQRTQQEDSAVYLCASSQNRGGLGNEQFFGPGTRLTVL.

The CDR3 DNA reads as TGTGCCACCTCCAGGCGCGGCACCGGGGAGCTGTTTTTT. This codes for CATSRRGTGELFF. This chain links TRBV4-2 with TRBJ2-2; no clear D. V lost 10 bases, J lost 4 bases, and 13 bases lay in between. This CDR3 spans 13 amino acids. Germline assignment: CDR1 LGHNA and CDR2 YNFKEQ.

The chain joins TRBV11-2 to TRBJ1-2, with D tentatively TRBD1 (5 bases). The CDR3 is 16 residues long. Per germline, CDR1 SGHAT and CDR2 FQNNGV. Trimming pared 1 base from V and 6 bases from J, leaving 18 bases between. The CDR3, as DNA: TGTGCCAGCAGCTTAGTGCGGGGCAGGAGAACTGATGGCTACACCTTC. Translation: CASSLVRGRRTDGYTF.

The J gene is TRBJ2-7, the V gene TRBV3-1 (or the pseudogene TRBV3-2); no clear D. With 5 bases removed from V and 0 bases from J, the gap between germline ends came to 17 bases. Germline CDR1 LGHDT, CDR2 YNNKEL (reference sequence). CDR3 length: 16 residues. The CDR3 loop reads CASSASPGISSYEQYF. The CDR3 coding sequence is TGTGCCAGCAGCGCAAGCCCAGGAATAAGCTCCTACGAGCAGTACTTC.

The chain employs TRBV27 and TRBJ2-7, with a tentative D call TRBD2 (6 bases). CDR1 and CDR2 (germline): MNHEY, SMNVEV (reference sequence). Trimming stripped 10 bases from V and 2 bases from J, with 15 bases between. This CDR3 is 13 amino acids long. CDR3 loop: CAISPAGTYEQYF. The CDR3 region has the DNA TGTGCCATCTCCCCCGCGGGGACCTACGAGCAGTACTTC.